This T cell receptor (beta chain) appears in the sequencing data of a study of graft-versus-host responses after intestinal transplantation. Germline loops: CDR1 SGHTA, CDR2 FQGNSA. With 2 bases clipped from V and 5 bases from J, the junction kept 4 bases outside the gene matches. This CDR3 is built from 14 residues. Concerning this clone itself: What it binds is not known.

Sequencing was performed with immunoSEQ multiplex PCR; in TCRdb, only in-frame clones are kept and a portion is missing. The table shows about 89,000 clones, with about 95% occurring only once. This receptor was obtained from a human donor who was the organ donor for an intestinal transplant. V usage is TRBV7-2 and J usage is TRBJ2-5, with 8 positions matching TRBD2. Sample: unstimulated CD4+ T cells sorted from spleen or lymph node cells, taken before transplant. The CDR3: CASSLQTGGETQYF. The CDR3 nucleotides read TGTGCCAGCAGCTTACAGACGGGGGGGGAGACCCAGTACTTC.